This is a list of T cell receptor beta chains from one sample in a study of cytomegalovirus exposure and HLA in healthy donors. This table comes from immunoSEQ multiplex PCR, and its TCRdb copy is limited to in-frame clones, with some not included. The repertoire consists of about 90,000 clones, with about 88% occurring once and the leading ten covering 2% to 2.5%. Sample: PBMCs. These receptors were obtained from a man between 18 and 35 years old in good health and CMV-seronegative. Both conserved end residues are part of each CDR3. A D gene is named only where the DNA matches it firmly. A clone size is listed for some rows: how often the clone was seen (once, few, many), or a class if it is expanded.

v_gene	len	abundance	j_gene	d_gene	CDR3nt	CDR3aa
TRBV5-1	16	NA	TRBJ1-1	NA	TGCGCCAGCAGCTTGGCAGGGTTGGGAGGGAACACTGAAGCTTTCTTT	CASSLAGLGGNTEAFF
TRBV30	12	NA	TRBJ1-1	NA	TGTGCCTGGAGTGGGGGGGTTACTGAAGCTTTCTTT	CAWSGGVTEAFF
TRBV6-5	14	NA	TRBJ1-4	TRBD1	TGTGCCAGCAATCTGGACAGGGTTGGAGAAAAACTGTTTTTT	CASNLDRVGEKLFF
TRBV5-8	15	NA	TRBJ2-7	NA	TGTGCCAGCAGCTTGGATGCTAGCGTTATCTACGAGCAGTACTTC	CASSLDASVIYEQYF
TRBV29-1	14	NA	TRBJ1-1	NA	TGCAGCGTGGCGGTGCCAACCATGAACACTGAAGCTTTCTTT	CSVAVPTMNTEAFF
TRBV7-9	15	NA	TRBJ2-2	NA	TGTGCCAGCAGCTTCGGCAGGGCGAATCGCGGGGAGCTGTTTTTT	CASSFGRANRGELFF
TRBV25-1	13	NA	TRBJ2-5	NA	TGTGCCAGCGTTTCAGACTACTCGGAGACCCAGTACTTC	CASVSDYSETQYF
TRBV10-3	13	NA	TRBJ1-1	NA	TGTGCCATCAGTGGTACAGGGAACACTGAAGCTTTCTTT	CAISGTGNTEAFF
TRBV6-5	14	NA	TRBJ1-4	NA	TGTGCCAGCCGCAAAGCGGGGCAGATTGAAAAACTGTTTTTT	CASRKAGQIEKLFF
TRBV5-8	15	NA	TRBJ2-7	NA	TGTGCCAGCAGCTTCGGGAGTTCAGCCTCCTACGAGCAGTACTTC	CASSFGSSASYEQYF
TRBV4-1	14	NA	TRBJ2-7	TRBD2	TGCGCCAGCAGCCCCCGGGGGGTTACCTACGAGCAGTACTTC	CASSPRGVTYEQYF
TRBV19	15	few	TRBJ2-6	NA	TGTGCCAGTAGTATAGAGGTGGACTGGGCCAACGTCCTGACTTTC	CASSIEVDWANVLTF
TRBV27	16	NA	TRBJ2-7	NA	TGTGCCAGCAGTGCTATACAGGGAAACAACGTTTACGAGCAGTACTTC	CASSAIQGNNVYEQYF
TRBV10-3	16	NA	TRBJ2-7	TRBD2	TGTGCCATCAGTGCTGGACTAGCGGGAGGCCCCTACGAGCAGTACTTC	CAISAGLAGGPYEQYF
TRBV28	15	NA	TRBJ2-5	NA	TGTGCCAGCAGTCGGGCGGCGGGGCCGCAAGAGACCCAGTACTTC	CASSRAAGPQETQYF
TRBV12-5	15	NA	TRBJ1-5	TRBD1	TGTGCTAGTGGACCGGGACAGGGAATGAGTCAGCCCCAGCATTTT	CASGPGQGMSQPQHF
TRBV5-1	12	once	TRBJ1-2	NA	TGCGCCAGCAGCACAAACAGCTATGGCTACACCTTC	CASSTNSYGYTF
TRBV15	17	few	TRBJ2-1	TRBD2	TGTGCCACCAGCAGTCGACTAGCTGGTGGGTCCTACAATGAGCAGTTCTTC	CATSSRLAGGSYNEQFF
TRBV6-5	15	NA	TRBJ2-7	NA	TGTGCCAGCAGTTACTCGGTGGGAGTGACCCCCGAGCAGTACTTC	CASSYSVGVTPEQYF
TRBV7-9	14	NA	TRBJ2-2	TRBD2	TGTGCCAGCACCGGACTAGCGGCGACCGGGGAGCTGTTTTTT	CASTGLAATGELFF
TRBV6-5	12	NA	TRBJ1-1	NA	TGTGCCAGCAGTTTGGCCGGGACTGAAGCTTTCTTT	CASSLAGTEAFF
TRBV19	13	few	TRBJ1-1	NA	TGTGCCAGTAGTCTGAGGGCGACCACTGAAGCTTTCTTT	CASSLRATTEAFF
TRBV6-6	12	NA	TRBJ1-2	TRBD1	TGTGCCAGCGAACAGGGGGACTATGGCTACACCTTC	CASEQGDYGYTF
TRBV27	14	NA	TRBJ1-2	NA	TGTGCCGCAGGACCGGACAGTTTCCCCTATGGCTACACCTTC	CAAGPDSFPYGYTF
TRBV9	16	NA	TRBJ2-1	NA	TGTGCCAGCAGCGTAGAAGGCGGGCTTCCCTACAATGAGCAGTTCTTC	CASSVEGGLPYNEQFF
TRBV30	16	NA	TRBJ2-3	TRBD1	TGTGCCAAACGAAGGCAGGACAGGGGGTACACAGATACGCAGTATTTT	CAKRRQDRGYTDTQYF
TRBV11-2	15	NA	TRBJ1-1	NA	TGTGCCAGCAGCTTAGTTCGTGGGGGGGCACTGGAAGCTTTCTTT	CASSLVRGGALEAFF
TRBV6-1	13	once	TRBJ1-5	NA	TGTGCCACATCGCGGGATAGCAATCAGCCCCAGCATTTT	CATSRDSNQPQHF
TRBV7-2	13	NA	TRBJ2-5	NA	TGTGCCAGCAGCTTGGACAGACAAGAGACCCAGTACTTC	CASSLDRQETQYF
TRBV30	15	NA	TRBJ1-5	TRBD1	TGTGCCTGGAGTCTTACAGGGGTTCGTAATCAGCCCCAGCATTTT	CAWSLTGVRNQPQHF
TRBV28	15	few	TRBJ2-7	TRBD2	TGTGCCAGCAGGGGAAGCGGGAGAGCATCCTACGAGCAGTACTTC	CASRGSGRASYEQYF
TRBV5-5	14	NA	TRBJ1-1	TRBD1	TGTGCCAGCAGCCAGGACAGGCCGAACACTGAAGCTTTCTTT	CASSQDRPNTEAFF
TRBV7-9	15	NA	TRBJ2-3	NA	TGTGCCAGCAGCTTAGTGGGCAGCTTAGCAGATACGCAGTATTTT	CASSLVGSLADTQYF
TRBV25-1	15	NA	TRBJ1-5	TRBD1	TGTGCCAGCAGGGGGACAGGGATTGGCAATCAGCCCCAGCATTTT	CASRGTGIGNQPQHF
TRBV19	12	NA	TRBJ2-5	NA	TGTGCCACCATGGAGGATCAAGAGACCCAGTACTTC	CATMEDQETQYF
TRBV11-2	15	NA	TRBJ2-4	NA	TGTGCCAGCAGCTTAGCGACGGGAGCCAAAAACATTCAGTACTTC	CASSLATGAKNIQYF
TRBV6-5	13	NA	TRBJ1-2	TRBD1	TGTGCCAGCACTCTGGGGGCAGGGGGGGGCTACACCTTC	CASTLGAGGGYTF
TRBV28	13	NA	TRBJ1-2	NA	TGTGCCAGCAGTTTACGGAGGGGAAATTCCTACACCTTC	CASSLRRGNSYTF
TRBV27	15	NA	TRBJ1-5	TRBD1	TGTGCCAGCAGTTCAGGACAGGGAAGTCGTCGGGCCCAGCATTTT	CASSSGQGSRRAQHF
TRBV7-3	17	NA	TRBJ2-1	NA	TGTGCCAGCAGCTTAACGGGTTATCCGGGAGAGAACAATGAGCAGTTCTTC	CASSLTGYPGENNEQFF
TRBV6-6	16	NA	TRBJ2-2	NA	TGTGCCAGCAGTTACGCCGTGCAGGGTGGCACCGGGGAGCTGTTTTTT	CASSYAVQGGTGELFF
TRBV25-1	16	NA	TRBJ1-1	NA	TGTGCCAGCAGACCCCCAGGTCCAGGCGGGAAGACTGAAGCTTTCTTT	CASRPPGPGGKTEAFF
TRBV6-5	14	NA	TRBJ2-7	TRBD1	TGTGCCAGCAGTTACGGACAGGGGCACTACGAGCAGTACTTC	CASSYGQGHYEQYF
TRBV7-9	18	NA	TRBJ2-3	TRBD2	TGTGCCAGCAGCCACGAGCGGGCTAGCGGGAGGCCCACAGATACGCAGTATTTT	CASSHERASGRPTDTQYF
TRBV5-4	13	NA	TRBJ1-5	NA	TGTGCCAGCAGCGCCGCAGGGAATCAGCCCCAGCATTTT	CASSAAGNQPQHF
TRBV5-1	13	few	TRBJ2-2	NA	TGCGCCAGCAGCCCCGGGGACACCGGGGAGCTGTTTTTT	CASSPGDTGELFF
TRBV7-9	16	once	TRBJ2-7	TRBD2	TGTGCCAGCAGTTCTTGGGGGGGAGGTAGCTCCTACGAGCAGTACTTC	CASSSWGGGSSYEQYF
TRBV29-1	12	NA	TRBJ2-2	NA	TGCAGCGGGGGGAGGTTCGGCGGGGAGCTGTTTTTT	CSGGRFGGELFF
TRBV29-1	16	NA	TRBJ2-1	NA	TGCAGCGTTGAAGATCGGGGCGGGAAGTTCGACAATGAGCAGTTCTTC	CSVEDRGGKFDNEQFF
TRBV10-3	14	NA	TRBJ1-3	NA	TGTGCCATCAGTGACGGACTCGCTGGAAACACCATATATTTT	CAISDGLAGNTIYF
TRBV29-1	12	NA	TRBJ2-7	NA	TGCAGCGTTGATGTCAGTAATTACGAGCAGTACTTC	CSVDVSNYEQYF
TRBV18	10	NA	TRBJ1-1	NA	TGTGCCAGCTCAGCGACTGAAGCTTTCTTT	CASSATEAFF
TRBV19	18	NA	TRBJ2-7	TRBD1	TGTGCCAGTAGTATAAACAGGGGGATCACAAAAAACTCCTACGAGCAGTACTTC	CASSINRGITKNSYEQYF
TRBV5-6	15	once	TRBJ2-7	NA	TGTGCCAGCAGCTTCCTAGGACGGGGATCCTACGAGCAGTACTTC	CASSFLGRGSYEQYF
TRBV21-1	14	once	TRBJ2-5	NA	TGTGCCCCTCAGGTGGAGGTAGGGCAAGAGACCCAGTACTTC	CAPQVEVGQETQYF
TRBV15	14	NA	TRBJ2-2	NA	TGTGCCACCAGGAGACTCCCGAACACCGGGGAGCTGTTTTTT	CATRRLPNTGELFF
TRBV27	14	NA	TRBJ2-3	TRBD2	TGTGCCAGCAGTTCTAGCGGGAGCACAGATACGCAGTATTTT	CASSSSGSTDTQYF
TRBV9	15	NA	TRBJ1-5	NA	TGTGCCAGCAGCGAAGGACAGACCCCCAATCAGCCCCAGCATTTT	CASSEGQTPNQPQHF
TRBV5-4	15	NA	TRBJ1-6	TRBD1	TGTGCCAGCAGCTGGGGACAGGGCGGCAGATCACCCCTCCACTTT	CASSWGQGGRSPLHF
TRBV5-4	17	NA	TRBJ1-2	NA	TGTGCCAGCAGCTTGGCCTTCGGACAGCGCCCTAACTATGGCTACACCTTC	CASSLAFGQRPNYGYTF